These T cell receptor beta chains were read from a single sample in a study of T cell responses to AZD1222 COVID-19 vaccine. Profiled with immunoSEQ multiplex PCR; TCRdb holds only in-frame clones, not every one. The data contain around 120,000 clones, approximately 90% of them singletons. This specimen was peripheral blood, taken on day 0 of AZD1222 vaccination. These receptors were taken from an adult in good health. The CDR3 runs from the conserved cysteine through the conserved F or W. The order of the fields is V gene, CDR3 length, J gene, D gene, clone size, CDR3 protein, CDR3 DNA. The D gene is left open where the match is weak. The size of a clone is reported for some rows only, either as once, few or many, or as a class for expanded clones.

TRBV18,14,TRBJ2-5,NA,once,CASSPLGGEETQYF,TGTGCCAGCTCACCACTGGGCGGGGAAGAGACCCAGTACTTC
TRBV10-3,13,TRBJ2-7,NA,once,CASARGAPYEQYF,TGTGCCAGCGCCCGGGGGGCGCCATACGAGCAGTACTTC
TRBV18,14,TRBJ1-5,TRBD1,NA,CASSPGQGGQPQHF,TGTGCCAGCTCACCTGGGCAGGGGGGGCAGCCCCAGCATTTT
TRBV28,16,TRBJ1-5,NA,NA,CASNPERVLPYQPQHF,TGTGCCAGCAACCCAGAGAGGGTACTTCCCTATCAGCCCCAGCATTTT
TRBV5-6,11,TRBJ1-2,NA,NA,CASSLDSGYTF,TGTGCCAGCAGCTTGGACTCTGGCTACACCTTC
TRBV29-1,12,TRBJ2-3,TRBD2,NA,CSVDIGTKWQYF,TGCAGCGTTGATATAGGGACTAAGTGGCAGTATTTT
TRBV4-1,15,TRBJ1-2,NA,NA,CASSQGRGGFYGYTF,TGCGCCAGCAGCCAGGGGCGCGGGGGATTCTATGGCTACACCTTC
TRBV10-3,14,TRBJ2-7,NA,NA,CAISDEGTVGGQYF,TGTGCCATCAGTGACGAAGGGACTGTTGGTGGGCAGTACTTC
TRBV19,15,TRBJ1-6,TRBD1,NA,CASSWDRTNNSPLHF,TGTGCCAGTAGTTGGGACAGAACCAATAATTCACCCCTCCACTTT
TRBV28,15,TRBJ1-6,NA,NA,CASSLGASGSSPLHF,TGTGCCAGCAGTTTAGGGGCCTCCGGGAGTTCACCCCTCCACTTT
TRBV7-2,13,TRBJ1-2,NA,NA,CASSLKQAYGYTF,TGTGCCAGCAGCTTAAAACAGGCCTATGGCTACACCTTC
TRBV5-6,17,TRBJ2-2,TRBD2,NA,CASSPLLAGANTGELFF,TGTGCCAGCAGCCCCCTCCTAGCGGGGGCTAACACCGGGGAGCTGTTTTTT
TRBV7-9,19,TRBJ1-2,TRBD1,NA,CASSTQLNRGSGSLYGYTF,TGTGCCAGCAGCACCCAACTGAACAGGGGCTCCGGGAGTCTCTATGGCTACACCTTC
TRBV18,13,TRBJ2-7,TRBD1,NA,CASSPGTDYEQYF,TGTGCCAGCTCACCGGGGACAGACTACGAGCAGTACTTC
TRBV9,17,TRBJ1-5,NA,once,CASSVAGASDPNQPQHF,TGTGCCAGCAGCGTAGCTGGGGCAAGTGATCCCAATCAGCCCCAGCATTTT
TRBV5-4,14,TRBJ2-7,TRBD2,few,CASSFAGGSYEQYF,TGTGCCAGCAGCTTTGCGGGAGGGTCCTACGAGCAGTACTTC
TRBV3-1/TRBV3-2,17,TRBJ2-2,TRBD2,NA,CASSQARSGRRTGELFF,TGTGCCAGCAGCCAAGCGCGTAGCGGGAGGCGCACCGGGGAGCTGTTTTTT
TRBV6-6,15,TRBJ2-7,TRBD1,NA,CASSPMGTGGYEQYF,TGTGCCAGCAGCCCCATGGGGACAGGAGGATACGAGCAGTACTTC
TRBV6-5,15,TRBJ1-5,NA,NA,CASSYSRVGNQPQHF,TGTGCCAGCAGTTACTCGAGGGTTGGCAATCAGCCCCAGCATTTT
TRBV30,18,TRBJ1-5,NA,NA,CAWSVSAPVTYSNQPQHF,TGTGCCTGGAGTGTATCCGCGCCAGTAACCTATAGCAATCAGCCCCAGCATTTT
TRBV25-1,16,TRBJ1-2,TRBD1,NA,CASSELSGQGARGYTF,TGTGCCAGCAGTGAATTAAGTGGACAGGGGGCGCGTGGCTACACCTTC
TRBV20-1,15,TRBJ1-5,NA,NA,CSASGGLDYDQPQHF,TGCAGTGCTAGTGGTGGTCTTGATTACGATCAGCCCCAGCATTTT
TRBV27,10,TRBJ2-7,NA,NA,CASGHYEQYF,TGTGCCAGCGGTCACTACGAGCAGTACTTC
TRBV28,16,TRBJ2-1,TRBD2,NA,CASRSISGRSPIEQFF,TGTGCCAGCAGAAGTATTAGCGGGAGGTCTCCCATTGAGCAGTTCTTC
TRBV10-2,12,TRBJ1-1,NA,NA,CASSERAVKAFF,TGCGCCAGCAGTGAAAGGGCAGTAAAAGCTTTCTTT
TRBV13,11,TRBJ2-3,NA,NA,CASSLGGRVDF,TGTGCCAGCAGCTTAGGGGGACGGGTGGATTTT
TRBV5-6,15,TRBJ1-1,NA,NA,CASSLSGIMNTEAFF,TGTGCCAGCAGCTTGTCGGGTATCATGAACACTGAAGCTTTCTTT
TRBV5-6,17,TRBJ1-3,TRBD1,NA,CASSFWDRAVVGNTIYF,TGTGCCAGCAGCTTCTGGGACAGGGCGGTTGTGGGAAACACCATATATTTT
TRBV3-1/TRBV3-2,20,TRBJ2-5,TRBD2,once,CASSQDWGGDGFSEKETQYF,TGTGCCAGCAGCCAAGATTGGGGAGGGGACGGATTCAGTGAGAAAGAGACCCAGTACTTC
TRBV7-2,15,TRBJ1-5,NA,NA,CASSSTDYSNQPQHF,TGTGCCAGCAGTTCGACGGATTATAGCAATCAGCCCCAGCATTTT
TRBV5-6,16,TRBJ2-6,NA,NA,CASNPLHLSGANVLTF,TGTGCCAGCAACCCCCTTCATCTTTCTGGGGCCAACGTCCTGACTTTC
TRBV5-6,11,TRBJ2-1,NA,NA,CASSMYNEQFF,TGTGCCAGCAGCATGTACAATGAGCAGTTCTTC
TRBV7-9,14,TRBJ2-7,NA,NA,CASSLGGTSYEQYF,TGTGCCAGCAGCTTAGGCGGGACCTCCTACGAGCAGTACTTC
TRBV28,16,TRBJ2-1,TRBD2,NA,CASSPLTSGRSNEQFF,TGTGCCAGCAGTCCGTTGACTAGCGGGAGGTCTAATGAGCAGTTCTTC